The subject of this entry is one T cell receptor beta chain. TCRdb redid the calling of the RT-PCR reads with MiXCR, one entry per CDR3 protein. The sample lists 500,000 to 700,000 distinct CDR3 sequences, approximately 24% occurring once. V was cut by 3 bases and J by 4 bases, with 17 bases left in between. The germline CDR1 and CDR2 sequences are LGHNA and YNFKEQ. This CDR3 contains 16 residues. The data were obtained in a study of response to subunit inactivated influenza vaccine. These data were likewise used in another study, on T cells expressing NK-cell markers. From that second work: A 5'RACE template switching approach incorporating UMIs was used to make TCR beta cDNA. Seven of the eight sequenced donors were classified as HCMV-seropositive, and one was classified as seronegative. Dominant NKG2C+ clonotypes in six donors made up roughly 1.0-7.5% of CD8+ T cells. The study found these clonotypes also leading the CD3+CD56-NKG2C+ fraction in a few donors.

Sequencing used CD4+ T cells sorted from PBMCs, obtained roughly 13 days after vaccination. The source is a man aged 50-59 years who received an inactivated influenza vaccine. This rearrangement joins TRBV4-2 to TRBJ2-3; tentatively, D is TRBD2 (5 bases). DNA for the CDR3: TGTGCCAGCAGCCAGAATCTGGCGGTGCGGGCAGATACGCAGTATTTT. Amino acid sequence: CASSQNLAVRADTQYF.